This TCR beta chain was profiled in a study of spatial heterogeneity in lung cancer. On the study more broadly: The donors, about 78 patients with untreated early-stage non-small cell lung cancer, provided the samples. Where present, follow-up PBMC were sequenced a median of around 2 years after resection. There were, on average, more than ten raw-read appearances for each unique TCR and UMI combination.

Time point meaning: blood at routine non-recurrence follow-up after resection. The germline gives CDR1 LGHNA, CDR2 YNFKEQ. The V gene end was trimmed by 0 bases and the J gene end by 2 bases; junction bases not matched to a gene: 3. The CDR3 runs to 15 residues. Ten or more counts support this clonotype. MiXCR, applied by TCRdb to the 5' RACE reads, yields one record per CDR3 protein. The sample lists 25,000 to 35,000 distinct CDR3 sequences, about 5.2% seen once, with about 24% in the top ten. This TCR was recovered from a female donor with early-stage non-small cell lung cancer. The material was PBMCs, obtained at follow-up. V is TRBV4-2 and J is TRBJ1-2, with 7 bases matching TRBD1. CDR3 amino acids: CASSQDETGNYGYTF. The CDR3 DNA reads as TGTGCCAGCAGCCAAGATGAGACAGGGAACTATGGCTACACCTTC.